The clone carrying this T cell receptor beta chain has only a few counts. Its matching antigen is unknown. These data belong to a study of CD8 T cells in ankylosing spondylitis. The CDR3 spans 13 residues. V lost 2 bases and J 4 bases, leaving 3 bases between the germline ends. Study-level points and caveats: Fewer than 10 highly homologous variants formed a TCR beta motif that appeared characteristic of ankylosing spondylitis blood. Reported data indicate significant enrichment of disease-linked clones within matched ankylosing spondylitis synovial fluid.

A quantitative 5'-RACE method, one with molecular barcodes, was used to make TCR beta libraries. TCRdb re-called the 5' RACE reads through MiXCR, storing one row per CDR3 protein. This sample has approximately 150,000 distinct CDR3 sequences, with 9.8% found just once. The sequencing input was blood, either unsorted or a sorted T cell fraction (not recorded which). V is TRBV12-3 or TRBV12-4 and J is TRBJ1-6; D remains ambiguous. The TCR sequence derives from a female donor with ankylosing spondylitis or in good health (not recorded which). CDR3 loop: CASSLQYNSPLHF. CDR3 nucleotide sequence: TGTGCCAGCAGTTTACAGTATAATTCACCCCTCCACTTT.